These 28 T cell receptor beta chains were sequenced from one sample in a study of T cells in Graves' hyperthyroidism and ophthalmopathy. It was RNA transcripts that yielded the amplified TCR beta CDR3 regions. In the first-round RT-PCR of the TCR CDR3, the HTBI primer set was used. TCRdb used MiXCR to reprocess the multiplex PCR reads, holding one entry per CDR3 protein. The table has hundreds of thousands of distinct CDR3 sequences, around 40% seen once; the top ten hold around a third. The specimen was blood. These receptors originate from a middle-aged woman with Graves' hyperthyroidism.

This clonotype was counted a few times. V is TRBV10-3 and J is TRBJ1-5, with a possible D match to TRBD1 (6 bases). The V end was cut by 10 bases, the J end by 3 bases, with 22 bases between. Germline-derived CDR1 and CDR2 are ENHRY and SYGVKD. This CDR3 is 16 amino acids long. CDR3 loop: CASAYVGQINNQPQHF. CDR3 DNA: TGTGCCAGCGCGTATGTCGGACAGATAAACAATCAGCCCCAGCATTTT.

This clonotype was observed at least ten times. J is TRBJ1-2 and V is TRBV7-9; 7 bases map to TRBD1. The CDR3 covers 13 residues. Germline lookup yields CDR1 SEHNR and CDR2 FQNEAQ (reference sequence). V lost 5 bases to trimming and J lost 8 bases; unmatched junction nucleotides: 8. The CDR3 region is CASSPGQARGYTF. CDR3 sequence (DNA): TGTGCCAGCAGCCCCGGACAGGCGAGGGGCTACACCTTC.

This clonotype was detected a few times. This chain links TRBV5-1 with TRBJ2-5; a weak D match, TRBD1 (6 bases). The CDR3 spans 16 residues. Trimming removed 0 bases from V and 0 bases from J, with 12 bases in between. Germline values: CDR1 SGHRS, CDR2 YFSETQ. The CDR3 loop is CASSLVQGLYQETQYF. The CDR3 DNA follows: TGCGCCAGCAGCTTGGTACAGGGCCTGTACCAAGAGACCCAGTACTTC.

This clonotype was counted a few times. This sequence joins TRBV14 and TRBJ1-2; D ambiguous. The CDR3 is 16 residues long. The V gene's germline CDR1 is SGHDN and CDR2 FVKESK. The V gene lost 5 bases and the J gene lost 1 base, with 17 bases spanning the gap. CDR3 DNA sequence: TGTGCCAGCAGCGCGCTTAAGGGCGAAAATAACTATGGCTACACCTTC. It codes for CASSALKGENNYGYTF.

This clonotype was recorded a few times. The chain has TRBV9 and TRBJ2-7, with D hard to call. Per germline, CDR1 SGDLS and CDR2 YYNGEE. Trimming stripped 0 bases from V and 2 bases from J, with 9 bases between. This CDR3 has 14 residues. Here the CDR3 reads CASSVALNTYEQYF. The CDR3 DNA reads TGTGCCAGCAGCGTAGCTTTAAACACCTACGAGCAGTACTTC.

This chain joins TRBV7-9 and TRBJ1-4; D is ambiguous. From germline, CDR1 is SEHNR and CDR2 FQNEAQ (reference sequence). Trimming removed 5 bases from V and 2 bases from J, with 9 bases in between. This CDR3 spans 14 amino acids. CDR3 bases: TGTGCCAGCAGCGAGAGGTGGACTAATGAAAAACTGTTTTTT. Translating it yields CASSERWTNEKLFF.

This clonotype came up a few times. This chain connects TRBV6-5 to TRBJ1-2; no definite D call. CDR3 size: 13 residues. Germline V gene lookup returns CDR1 MNHEY and CDR2 SVGAGI. Between the trimmed V and J ends, which lost 2 bases and 4 bases, there was a span of 8 bases. CDR3 coding DNA: TGTGCCAGCAGTTACCGCCAGTCCTATGGCTACACCTTC. Its translation: CASSYRQSYGYTF.

This clonotype was seen ten or more times. V and J are TRBV20-1 and TRBJ2-7; TRBD2 agrees at 10 bases. V trimming: 6 bases; J trimming: 5 bases; junction bases outside the gene matches: 7. Germline CDR1 DFQATT, CDR2 SNEGSKA (reference sequence). The CDR3 length is 13 residues. This CDR3 is CSALGTSAHEQYF. The CDR3 DNA reads TGCAGTGCCCTAGGGACTAGCGCCCACGAGCAGTACTTC.

The sample holds many counts of this clonotype. V gene TRBV2 combines with J gene TRBJ1-2; tentative D call: TRBD1 (5 bases). Trimming took off 7 bases at V and 2 bases at J, with 11 bases between the two ends. This CDR3 region has 13 residues. Germline lookup yields CDR1 SNHLY and CDR2 FYNNEI. The CDR3 is CASIEGWNYGYTF. CDR3 coding DNA: TGTGCCAGCATTGAGGGGTGGAACTATGGCTACACCTTC.

The rearrangement uses TRBV20-1 and TRBJ1-5; 8 bases are shared with TRBD1. The CDR3 has 16 residues. Germline CDR1 is DFQATT and CDR2 is SNEGSKA (reference sequence). With 5 bases clipped from V and 11 bases from J, the junction kept 20 bases outside the gene matches. The CDR3 nucleotides are TGCAGTGCTGCCGCTCCCGGACAGGGACCTGTAGAGGCCCAGCATTTT. This translates into CSAAAPGQGPVEAQHF.

This clonotype was recorded many times. The CDR3 is CASMNGQGSNEQYF. The CDR3 DNA sequence: TGTGCCAGCATGAATGGACAGGGGTCGAACGAGCAGTACTTC. The rearrangement links TRBV13 to TRBJ2-7; 9 nucleotides align to TRBD1. V shed 7 bases, J shed 5 bases, and the junction held 9 bases outside the gene matches. The germline gives CDR1 PRHDT, CDR2 FYEKMQ (reference sequence). The CDR3 has 14 amino acids.

V is TRBV29-1 and J is TRBJ1-1; no reliable D call. Germline-derived CDR1 and CDR2 are SQVTM and ANQGSEA. The CDR3 is made up of 13 amino acids. V shed 2 bases and J shed 1 base, with 8 bases lying between them. CDR3 DNA sequence: TGCAGCGTTGAATGGCCGGGGAACACTGAAGCTTTCTTT. It yields the protein CSVEWPGNTEAFF.

This clonotype has ten or more counts. The genes are TRBV6-2 or TRBV6-3 and TRBJ1-2; no clear D gene. Trimming shortened V by 6 bases and J by 4 bases, and 12 bases separated the two germline ends. Per the germline V gene, CDR1 is MNHEY and CDR2 is SVGEGT. This CDR3 has 13 residues. CDR3 nucleotide sequence: TGTGCCAGCAGAGGAGTCCTATTCTATGGCTACACCTTC. It encodes CASRGVLFYGYTF.

This clonotype was counted many times. The V gene is TRBV6-5, the J gene TRBJ1-1, with no clear D. The CDR3 contains 14 residues. V lost 4 bases, J lost 5 bases, and 14 bases lay in between. Germline V gives CDR1 MNHEY, CDR2 SVGAGI. CDR3 bases: TGTGCCAGCAGTTCGACGTGGGGTTGGACTGAAGCTTTCTTT. The encoded protein is CASSSTWGWTEAFF.

A remark on this clonotype: Since a much larger clone is just one base distant, this may be a read error. The chain employs TRBV7-9 and TRBJ1-5; 8 nucleotides line up with TRBD1. The germline gives CDR1 SEHNR, CDR2 FQNEAQ (reference sequence). The CDR3 is made up of 19 amino acids. Trimming removed 4 bases from V and 4 bases from J; junction bases left unmatched: 18. The CDR3 spells CASSSPPGKQGARNQPQHF. The CDR3 region has the DNA TGTGCCAGCAGCTCGCCCCCGGGGAAGCAGGGGGCGCGGAATCAGCCCCAGCATTTT.

At least ten counts were recorded for this clonotype. The CDR3 reads CASSEGQGVDEQYF. The CDR3 DNA is TGCGCCAGCAGTGAAGGACAGGGAGTTGACGAGCAGTACTTC. This chain joins TRBV10-1 and TRBJ2-7, with 8 positions matching TRBD1. The CDR3 consists of 14 residues. Germline CDR1 WNHNN, CDR2 SYGVQD (reference sequence). V lost 3 bases, J lost 5 bases, and 6 bases stayed unmatched.

In its sample, this clonotype was seen many times. CDR3 DNA sequence: TGTGCCAGCAGTTACGGGTTTACTAACTATGGCTACACCTTC. Its translation is CASSYGFTNYGYTF. V usage is TRBV6-5 and J usage is TRBJ1-2, with D uncertain. The germline gives CDR1 MNHEY, CDR2 SVGAGI. Trimming cost V 2 bases and J 0 bases, with 7 bases left between them. The CDR3 has 14 residues.

Comments on this clonotype: The junction and the germline gene differ at one end; a read error may be behind it. This chain connects TRBV7-2 to TRBJ2-7, with 7 bases fitting TRBD1. CDR3 size: 17 residues. CDR1 and CDR2 from the germline V gene are SGHTA and FQGNSA. The CDR3 is CASSLALGPDRAWEQYF. The CDR3 DNA reads as TGTGCCAGCAGTTTAGCGCTAGGGCCCGACAGGGCTTGGGAGCAGTACTTC.

V and J are TRBV7-2 and TRBJ1-6; 8 bases match TRBD1. The CDR3 runs to 15 residues. The V gene end was trimmed by 1 base and the J gene end by 7 bases; junction bases not matched to a gene: 3. Germline loops: CDR1 SGHTA, CDR2 FQGNSA. The CDR3 region is CASSLEQGVNSPLHF. The CDR3 DNA follows: TGTGCCAGCAGCTTAGAACAGGGGGTGAATTCACCCCTCCACTTT.

This clonotype was counted at least ten times. The V and J genes are TRBV4-2 and TRBJ1-6; no reliable D call. CDR1 and CDR2 from the germline V gene are LGHNA and YNFKEQ. The germline V and J ends were trimmed by 3 bases and 7 bases, with 16 bases remaining between them. The CDR3 extends over 16 amino acids. CDR3 nucleotides: TGTGCCAGCAGCCATCGGGAAACCACATCCAATTCACCCCTCCACTTT. Its translation is CASSHRETTSNSPLHF.

The rearrangement joins TRBV7-9 to TRBJ2-2, with 9 positions matching TRBD1. V shed 6 bases and J 4 bases; nucleotides not matched to a gene: 6. The CDR3 is made up of 15 amino acids. CDR1 and CDR2 from the germline V gene are SEHNR and FQNEAQ (reference sequence). CDR3 loop: CASSWTGDFTGELFF. DNA for the CDR3: TGTGCCAGCAGTTGGACAGGGGACTTCACCGGGGAGCTGTTTTTT.

This clonotype was detected a few times. V is TRBV12-3 or TRBV12-4 and J is TRBJ2-7, with D hard to call. The CDR3 sequence is 13 residues long. Trimming shortened V by 7 bases and J by 4 bases, and 14 bases separated the two germline ends. This CDR3 reads CASMKGSFYEQYF. The CDR3, as DNA: TGTGCCAGCATGAAGGGCTCCTTTTACGAGCAGTACTTC.

In its sample, this clonotype was seen many times. The rearrangement links TRBV2 to TRBJ2-2; D is unresolved. The CDR3 has 13 amino acids. Trimming left V 6 bases short and J 2 bases short, with 7 bases between. Germline V lookup: CDR1 SNHLY, CDR2 FYNNEI. CDR3 sequence (DNA): TGTGCCAGCAGCCCCTTCAACACCGGGGAGCTGTTTTTT. This gives the protein CASSPFNTGELFF.

The chain combines TRBV7-9 with TRBJ1-2; weak D call: TRBD1 (5 bases). There are 15 residues in the CDR3. Trimming left V 3 bases short and J 7 bases short, with 18 bases between. The V gene's germline CDR1 is SEHNR and CDR2 FQNEAQ (reference sequence). CDR3 residues: CASSFRTRGYGGYTF. CDR3 in DNA: TGTGCCAGCAGCTTTCGGACGAGGGGCTACGGTGGCTACACCTTC.

V and J are TRBV10-3 and TRBJ2-2, with D tentatively TRBD1 or TRBD2 (5 bases each). The CDR3 loop spans 15 amino acids. Per the germline V gene, CDR1 is ENHRY and CDR2 is SYGVKD. V lost 10 bases to trimming and J lost 4 bases, with 19 bases between them. The chain's CDR3 is CASNRGSGSTGELFF. DNA of the CDR3: TGTGCCAGCAACCGGGGTTCAGGGAGCACCGGGGAGCTGTTTTTT.

This clonotype was seen a handful of times. This may arise from a read error, as a much more abundant clone is one base away. The rearrangement joins TRBV29-1 to TRBJ1-3; D is undetermined. CDR1 and CDR2 (germline): SQVTM, ANQGSEA. The CDR3 contains 13 residues. Here the CDR3 DNA reads TGCAGCGTTGGGGAGTTCCGTGGAGACACCATATATTTT. Translating gives CSVGEFRGDTIYF. The whole variable domain, filled in from reference TRBV29-1 and TRBJ1-3, reads SAVISQKPSRDICQRGTSLTIQCQVDSQVTMMFWYRQQPGQSLTLIATANQGSEATYESGFVIDKFPISRPNLTFSTLTVSNMSPEDSSIYLCSVGEFRGDTIYFGEGSWLTVV.

Comments on this clonotype: One end of the junction fails to match germline, which may point to a read error. V and J are TRBV7-6 and TRBJ1-4, with TRBD1 as a possible D gene (5 bases). The CDR3 runs to 14 residues. Germline-derived CDR1 and CDR2 are SGHVS and FNYEAQ. CDR3 region: CASSGDGTNEKLFF. For the CDR3, the DNA is TGTGCTAGCAGCGGGGACGGAACTAATGAAAAACTGTTTTTT.

This clonotype was observed a handful of times. The chain joins TRBV20-1 to TRBJ1-5; the D gene is possibly TRBD1 (6 bases). V lost 2 bases and J 6 bases, leaving 11 bases between the germline ends. Germline V gives CDR1 DFQATT, CDR2 SNEGSKA (reference sequence). The CDR3 has 13 residues. As DNA, the CDR3 is TGCAGTGCTAGACGGCAGGGGACTCAGCCCCAGCATTTT. Translated: CSARRQGTQPQHF.